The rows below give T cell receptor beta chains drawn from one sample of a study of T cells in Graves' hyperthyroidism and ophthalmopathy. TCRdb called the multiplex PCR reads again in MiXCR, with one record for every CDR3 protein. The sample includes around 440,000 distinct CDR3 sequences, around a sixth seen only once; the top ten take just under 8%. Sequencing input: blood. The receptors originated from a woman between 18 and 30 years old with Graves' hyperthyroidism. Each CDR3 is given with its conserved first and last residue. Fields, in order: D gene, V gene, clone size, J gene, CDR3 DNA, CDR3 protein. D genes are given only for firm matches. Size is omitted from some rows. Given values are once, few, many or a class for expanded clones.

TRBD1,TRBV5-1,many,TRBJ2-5,TGCGCCAGCAGCACCGGACAGGGACAAGAGACCCAGTACTTC,CASSTGQGQETQYF
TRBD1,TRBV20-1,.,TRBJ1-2,TGCAGTGCTGGACAGGCTAACTATGGCTACACCTTC,CSAGQANYGYTF
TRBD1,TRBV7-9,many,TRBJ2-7,TGTGCCAGCAGCCTGAGACAGGGGCCATCCTACGAGCAGTACTTC,CASSLRQGPSYEQYF
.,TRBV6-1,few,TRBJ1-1,TGTGCCAGCACTCGTCAGAGAACTGAAGCTTTCTTT,CASTRQRTEAFF
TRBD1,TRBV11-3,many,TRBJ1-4,TGTGCCAGCAGCCCCCGCGTGGGACAGGGCTCCTCCGATGAAAAACTGTTTTTT,CASSPRVGQGSSDEKLFF
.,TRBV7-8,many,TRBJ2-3,TGTGCCAGCAGCTTAGGGGTCCGAACAGATACGCAGTATTTT,CASSLGVRTDTQYF
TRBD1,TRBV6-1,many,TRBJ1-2,TGTGCCAGCAGTTCAACAGGGGTTGGATATGGCTACACCTTC,CASSSTGVGYGYTF
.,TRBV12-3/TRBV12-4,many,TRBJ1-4,TGTGCCAGCAGTCCCGTGCCAGGGTCTGGCGAAAAACTGTTTTTT,CASSPVPGSGEKLFF
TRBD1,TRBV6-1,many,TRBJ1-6,TGTGCCAGCAGAGGGACAGGGATCGGTGTGGGGTATAATTCACCCCTCCACTTT,CASRGTGIGVGYNSPLHF
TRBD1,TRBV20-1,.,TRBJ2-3,TGCAGTGCTAGGGGGAACGAGGGTCGCGGGACAGGGGCCCCATATACGCAGTATTTT,CSARGNEGRGTGAPYTQYF
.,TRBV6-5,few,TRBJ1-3,TGTGCCAGCAGTTCCGCCGAAACTGGTGGAAACACCATATATTTT,CASSSAETGGNTIYF
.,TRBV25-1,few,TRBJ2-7,TGTGCCAGCAGTGAATATGTGGGTCACGGCGGGGCTGGCGAGCAGTACTTC,CASSEYVGHGGAGEQYF
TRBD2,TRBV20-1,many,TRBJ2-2,TGCAGTGCTACAGCGGGGGGGCCGATCGGGGAGCTGTTTTTT,CSATAGGPIGELFF
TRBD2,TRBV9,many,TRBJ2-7,TGTGCCAGCAGCGTAGGGGGGACTAGCTCCTACGAGCAGTACTTC,CASSVGGTSSYEQYF
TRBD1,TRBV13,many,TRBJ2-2,TGTGCCAGCAGCTTAGGGACAGGGGGCAACACCGGGGAGCTGTTTTTT,CASSLGTGGNTGELFF
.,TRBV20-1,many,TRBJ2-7,TGCAGTGCTAGAGATTTCTACTACGAGCAGTACTTC,CSARDFYYEQYF
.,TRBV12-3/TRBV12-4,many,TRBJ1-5,TGTGCCAGCAGTTCCTGGGACGGAGGTCAGCCCCAGCATTTT,CASSSWDGGQPQHF
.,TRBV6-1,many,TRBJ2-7,TGTGCCAGCAACTCACACGGGGGCCAAGGCGAGCAGTACTTC,CASNSHGGQGEQYF
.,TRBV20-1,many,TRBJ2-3,TGCAGTGCTAGAGATCACCACCTCCCTCACACAGATACGCAGTATTTT,CSARDHHLPHTDTQYF
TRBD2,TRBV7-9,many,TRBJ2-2,TGTGCCAGCACCGGACGGGGGTTGCGGGGGACGAACACCGGGGAGCTGTTTTTT,CASTGRGLRGTNTGELFF
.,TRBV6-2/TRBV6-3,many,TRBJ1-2,TGTGCCAGCAGTTACTCGGCCTATGGCTACACCTTC,CASSYSAYGYTF
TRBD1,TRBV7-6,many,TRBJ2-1,TGTGCCAGCAGCTTAGCCGGGACAGGGATCAATGAGCAGTTCTTC,CASSLAGTGINEQFF
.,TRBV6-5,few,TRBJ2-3,TGTGCCAGCAGTTACTCTCGTTTTTACACAGATACGCAGTATTTT,CASSYSRFYTDTQYF
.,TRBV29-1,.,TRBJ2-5,TGCAGCGTTGATACGGGAAATGGGGAGACCCAGTACTTC,CSVDTGNGETQYF
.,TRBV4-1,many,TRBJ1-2,TGCGCCAGCAGCCTCCGTCCTGTTGGCCTGGAGGGCTACACCTTC,CASSLRPVGLEGYTF
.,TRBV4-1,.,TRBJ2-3,TGCGCCAGCAGCCAAGGGGGCCGGAATGGGAAAGTTACAGATACGCAGTATTTT,CASSQGGRNGKVTDTQYF
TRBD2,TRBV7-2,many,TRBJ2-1,TGTGCCAGCAGCCAGGGACTAGCGGGGGGCGGCCAACTTGATGAGCAGTTCTTC,CASSQGLAGGGQLDEQFF
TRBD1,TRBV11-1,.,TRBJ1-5,TGTGCCAGCAGCCGAAAACAGGGGAAGGGGGCGGGGGGCAATCAGCCCCAGCATTTT,CASSRKQGKGAGGNQPQHF
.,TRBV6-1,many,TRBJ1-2,TGTGCCAGCAAGAGGGGGGGATATGGCTACACCTTC,CASKRGGYGYTF
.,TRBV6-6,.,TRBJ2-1,TGTGCCAGCAGTTACTCTGGGGAGCCGGGTGAGCAGTTCTTC,CASSYSGEPGEQFF
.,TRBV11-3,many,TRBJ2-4,TGTGCCAGCAGCTTACCAGGGAGTGGAGGTGGCATTCAGTACTTC,CASSLPGSGGGIQYF
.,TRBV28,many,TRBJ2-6,TGTGCCAGCAGTTTCCATCCCCCTAGGAGCCTCTCTGGGGCCAACGTCCTGACTTTC,CASSFHPPRSLSGANVLTF